One sample yielded the 18 T cell receptor beta chains listed below, sequenced in a study of siplizumab effects on memory and regulatory T cells. Sequencing was performed with immunoSEQ multiplex PCR; in TCRdb, only in-frame clones are kept and a portion is missing. The data contain about 100,000 clones, around 90% of them seen just once; the ten biggest clones take up approximately 2.7%. Sequencing used CD4+ T cells sorted from blood. The source of these receptors is a human donor in good health. Some clones in this sample may be carry-over from other donors' samples.

The rearrangement joins TRBV19 to TRBJ2-7; D gene uncertain. There are 11 residues in the CDR3. CDR1 LNHDA and CDR2 SQIVND come from the germline V gene (reference sequence). Trimming took 9 bases from V and 5 from J, leaving 11 bases between them. CDR3 DNA sequence: TGTGCCAGCGGCCGGTTAGACGAGCAGTACTTC. Protein sequence: CASGRLDEQYF.

V is TRBV25-1 and J is TRBJ1-5, with D hard to call. The CDR3 totals 14 residues. The V gene lost 3 bases and the J gene lost 6 bases, with 12 bases spanning the gap. The germline V gene encodes CDR1 MGHDK and CDR2 SYGVNS. The DNA for the CDR3 is TGTGCCAGCAGTGACTCGGTACTTGGTCAGCCCCAGCATTTT. Translated: CASSDSVLGQPQHF. Variable domain in full (rest from reference TRBV25-1 and TRBJ1-5): EADIYQTPRYLVIGTGKKITLECSQTMGHDKMYWYQQDPGMELHLIHYSYGVNSTEKGDLSSESTVSRIRTEHFPLTLESARPSHTSQYLCASSDSVLGQPQHFGDGTRLSIL.

This sequence joins TRBV30 and TRBJ1-6, with D uncertain. The V gene's germline CDR1 is GTSNPN and CDR2 SVGIG (reference sequence). The CDR3 covers 15 residues. V was cut by 0 bases and J by 7 bases, with 13 bases left in between. This chain's CDR3 is CAWSVGVVGNSPLHF. CDR3 coding DNA: TGTGCCTGGAGTGTCGGGGTGGTCGGGAATTCACCCCTCCACTTT.

The chain combines TRBV19 with TRBJ1-4; D unresolved. There are 14 residues in the CDR3. Germline V gives CDR1 LNHDA, CDR2 SQIVND (reference sequence). The V gene lost 4 bases and the J gene lost 0 bases, with 6 bases spanning the gap. The CDR3 nucleotides read TGTGCCAGTAGTAGCACAGCAACTAATGAAAAACTGTTTTTT. As protein: CASSSTATNEKLFF. Full variable domain (outside the CDR3, taken from reference TRBV19 and TRBJ1-4): DGGITQSPKYLFRKEGQNVTLSCEQNLNHDAMYWYRQDPGQGLRLIYYSQIVNDFQKGDIAEGYSVSREKKESFPLTVTSAQKNPTAFYLCASSSTATNEKLFFGSGTQLSVL.

A single count supports this clone. V usage is TRBV10-3 and J usage is TRBJ2-2, with D possibly matching TRBD2 (6 bases). Trimming pared 0 bases from V and 3 bases from J, leaving 11 bases between. Germline V gives CDR1 ENHRY, CDR2 SYGVKD. The CDR3 sequence is 16 residues long. CDR3: CAISESGGVDTGELFF. The CDR3, as DNA: TGTGCCATCAGTGAGTCTGGAGGGGTGGACACCGGGGAGCTGTTTTTT.

This rearrangement joins TRBV10-3 to TRBJ2-1, with D uncertain. The V gene's germline CDR1 is ENHRY and CDR2 SYGVKD. Trimming took off 3 bases at V and 2 bases at J, with 17 bases between the two ends. CDR3 length equals 17 residues. CDR3 sequence: CAISEAGSGRAYNEQFF. The CDR3 DNA is TGTGCCATCAGTGAAGCCGGGTCAGGAAGAGCCTACAATGAGCAGTTCTTC.

V gene TRBV5-4 combines with J gene TRBJ2-5; TRBD2 matches at 9 bases. CDR1 is SGHNT, CDR2 YYREEE, per germline (reference sequence). This CDR3 comprises 15 residues. V gave up 4 bases and J gave up 0 bases; unmatched junction bases: 4. The CDR3 sequence: CASSPSGKYQETQYF. The CDR3 DNA reads TGTGCCAGCAGCCCTAGCGGGAAGTACCAAGAGACCCAGTACTTC.

This chain uses TRBV19 with TRBJ1-1; TRBD1 matches at 8 bases. V lost 3 bases and J lost 6; bases outside the gene matches: 9. This CDR3 spans 15 amino acids. From germline, CDR1 is LNHDA and CDR2 SQIVND (reference sequence). CDR3 nucleotide sequence: TGTGCCAGTAGTATTTTAACAGGGGGAATCGCTGAAGCTTTCTTT. Protein product: CASSILTGGIAEAFF.

This rearrangement joins TRBV4-1 to TRBJ1-2, with D tentatively TRBD1 (6 bases). The CDR3 sequence is 14 residues long. Germline values: CDR1 MGHRA, CDR2 YSYEKL. V was clipped by 5 bases and J by 0 bases, with 10 bases between them. The CDR3 coding sequence is TGCGCCAGCAGCACAGGGACACCTAACTATGGCTACACCTTC. This encodes CASSTGTPNYGYTF.

On this clone: Other DNA sequences in this specimen translate into the identical CDR3. The gene calls are TRBV5-1 and TRBJ2-3, with D possibly called TRBD1 or TRBD2 (6 bases each). V was shortened by 1 base and J by 0 bases, with 9 bases between the two germline ends. CDR3 length equals 15 residues. CDR1 is SGHRS, CDR2 YFSETQ, per germline. This chain's CDR3 is CASSLSGASTDTQYF. CDR3 nucleotide sequence: TGCGCCAGCAGCTTGTCGGGGGCGAGCACAGATACGCAGTATTTT.

This sequence joins TRBV18 and TRBJ2-3; 8 nucleotides match TRBD1. Losses at the gene ends were 8 bases for V and 3 bases for J; bases not matched to a gene: 7. CDR3 length equals 14 residues. The germline CDR1 and CDR2 sequences are KGHSH and LQKENI. CDR3 residues: CASQLDRGTDTQYF. CDR3 sequence (DNA): TGTGCCAGCCAGCTAGACAGGGGTACAGATACGCAGTATTTT.

The chain joins TRBV2 to TRBJ1-2; 10 bases map to TRBD1. This CDR3 has 15 amino acids. Germline CDR1 reads SNHLY; CDR2 reads FYNNEI. V lost 6 bases, J lost 4 bases, and 8 bases stayed unmatched. The CDR3 DNA is TGTGCCAGCAGCGGTGAGACAGGGGGCAGCTATGGCTACACCTTC. Amino acids: CASSGETGGSYGYTF.

This chain connects TRBV6-1 to TRBJ2-1; 12 bases are a match to TRBD1. V gave up 0 bases and J gave up 6 bases; unmatched junction bases: 3. The germline V gene has CDR1 MNHNS and CDR2 SASEGT. This CDR3 comprises 16 residues. The CDR3 reads CASSEAGTGGFNEQFF. CDR3 in DNA: TGTGCCAGCAGTGAAGCAGGGACAGGGGGCTTCAATGAGCAGTTCTTC.

The genes are TRBV18 and TRBJ1-1; D unclear. Germline V gene data show CDR1 as KGHSH and CDR2 as LQKENI. The CDR3 totals 14 residues. V lost 6 bases and J 3 bases, leaving 14 bases between the germline ends. The CDR3 DNA reads TGTGCCAGCTCTACCACAGTACAAGACACTGAAGCTTTCTTT. Its translation: CASSTTVQDTEAFF.

The chain has TRBV11-2 and TRBJ1-3; TRBD1 aligns across 11 bases. This CDR3 has 15 amino acids. After removal of 1 base from V and 9 bases from J, the junction contained 5 bases not matched to a gene. The germline V gene has CDR1 SGHAT and CDR2 FQNNGV. The chain's CDR3 is CASSLVGQGVGTIYF. The CDR3 region has the DNA TGTGCCAGCAGCTTAGTGGGACAGGGGGTCGGCACCATATATTTT.

This chain uses TRBV19 with TRBJ2-3; 12 positions match TRBD2. The J segment lost 2 bases and the V segment lost 6 bases, leaving 6 bases of the junction unmatched. The CDR3 contains 16 residues. Looked up from germline, CDR1 is LNHDA and CDR2 is SQIVND (reference sequence). CDR3 loop: CASSRGLAGLTDTQYF. The CDR3 region has the DNA TGTGCCAGTAGCAGGGGACTAGCGGGCCTCACAGATACGCAGTATTTT.

The chain uses TRBV4-1 and TRBJ1-2; 7 nucleotides match TRBD1. The germline V gene has CDR1 MGHRA and CDR2 YSYEKL. Trimming took 4 bases from V and 2 from J; bases not matched to a gene: 4. The CDR3 loop spans 14 amino acids. The CDR3: CASSRSGQNYGYTF. CDR3 nucleotides: TGCGCCAGCAGCCGGTCGGGACAGAACTATGGCTACACCTTC.

The chain is built from TRBV5-1 and TRBJ1-4, with 9 bases aligning to TRBD1. V gave up 4 bases and J gave up 7 bases; unmatched junction bases: 5. This CDR3 is built from 14 residues. Germline V gene data show CDR1 as SGHRS and CDR2 as YFSETQ. DNA of the CDR3: TGCGCCAGCAGCGTGGGACAGGGTTTTGAAAAACTGTTTTTT. Encoded protein: CASSVGQGFEKLFF.